The rows below give T cell receptor beta chains drawn from one sample of a study of cytomegalovirus exposure and HLA in healthy donors. TCRdb's copy holds only in-frame clones and misses some; the assay was immunoSEQ multiplex PCR. The sample shows about 150,000 clones, approximately 75% of them seen only once. Sequences were obtained from PBMCs. The receptors come from a man in his fifties in good health and CMV-seropositive. The CDR3 runs from the conserved cysteine through the conserved F or W. Fields, in order: J gene, V gene, CDR3 length, D gene, clone size, CDR3 protein, CDR3 DNA. D genes are given only for firm matches. Rows may omit the clone size; those that give it use once, few, many or a size class.

TRBJ1-5,TRBV28,15,TRBD1,-,CASSFFGTGNQPQHF,TGTGCCAGCAGTTTTTTCGGGACAGGTAATCAGCCCCAGCATTTT
TRBJ2-2,TRBV5-1,14,-,-,CASSLLRDTGELFF,TGCGCCAGCAGCTTGCTCAGGGATACCGGGGAGCTGTTTTTT
TRBJ2-1,TRBV5-1,16,TRBD1,-,CASSPEGQGNYNEQFF,TGCGCCAGCAGCCCCGAGGGACAGGGCAACTACAATGAGCAGTTCTTC
TRBJ2-3,TRBV5-1,15,-,few,CASSLVPAASDTQYF,TGCGCCAGCAGCTTGGTACCGGCGGCGTCAGATACGCAGTATTTT
TRBJ1-6,TRBV5-4,13,-,once,CASSKEVNSPLHF,TGTGCCAGCAGTAAAGAGGTTAATTCACCCCTCCACTTT
TRBJ2-5,TRBV5-6,16,-,few,CASSLDARTTMETQYF,TGTGCCAGCAGCTTGGATGCGAGGACTACAATGGAGACCCAGTACTTC
TRBJ1-5,TRBV6-5,14,-,-,CASSREGGNQPQHF,TGTGCCAGCAGCCGAGAGGGGGGCAATCAGCCCCAGCATTTT
TRBJ1-6,TRBV19,14,TRBD1,once,CASSLGTANSPLHF,TGTGCCAGTAGTCTCGGGACAGCCAATTCACCCCTCCACTTT
TRBJ1-2,TRBV5-4,14,-,-,CASSLVAGSYGYTF,TGTGCCAGCAGCTTGGTGGCGGGCTCTTATGGCTACACCTTC
TRBJ2-6,TRBV19,14,-,few,CASSQGGGANVLTF,TGTGCCAGTAGCCAGGGTGGTGGGGCCAACGTCCTGACTTTC
TRBJ2-7,TRBV5-1,15,TRBD1,-,CASSLAGQPSYEQYF,TGCGCCAGCAGCTTGGCGGGACAGCCTTCCTACGAGCAGTACTTC
TRBJ1-1,TRBV10-3,20,-,-,CAISESRLQGHAIMNTEAFF,TGTGCCATCAGTGAGTCGAGGTTACAGGGTCATGCTATAATGAACACTGAAGCTTTCTTT
TRBJ1-1,TRBV18,17,-,once,CASSPPWVGTRNTEAFF,TGTGCCAGCTCACCACCGTGGGTGGGGACTCGGAACACTGAAGCTTTCTTT
TRBJ2-3,TRBV5-1,15,-,-,CASSSAQGRTDTQYF,TGCGCCAGCAGTTCGGCACAGGGAAGGACAGATACGCAGTATTTT
TRBJ2-7,TRBV6-5,14,-,few,CASSYSRGSYEQYF,TGTGCCAGCAGTTACTCGCGGGGTTCCTACGAGCAGTACTTC
TRBJ1-1,TRBV19,18,TRBD1,few,CASSNNHPGQGRDTEAFF,TGTGCCAGTAGTAATAACCACCCGGGACAGGGACGGGACACTGAAGCTTTCTTT
TRBJ1-2,TRBV29-1,12,TRBD1,-,CSVVTGGTGYTF,TGCAGCGTTGTGACAGGGGGCACAGGCTACACCTTC
TRBJ2-7,TRBV7-2,13,-,-,CASSLQTAYEQYF,TGTGCCAGCAGCTTACAAACAGCCTACGAGCAGTACTTC
TRBJ2-1,TRBV5-1,16,-,-,CASSLLVSGVYNEQFF,TGCGCCAGCAGCTTGTTGGTGTCAGGCGTATACAATGAGCAGTTCTTC
TRBJ1-4,TRBV18,14,TRBD1,-,CASSPRQGGEKLFF,TGTGCCAGCTCACCACGACAGGGAGGTGAAAAACTGTTTTTT
TRBJ2-1,TRBV5-1,12,-,-,CASSLAADEQFF,TGCGCCAGCAGCTTGGCGGCGGATGAGCAGTTCTTC
TRBJ2-3,TRBV6-5,13,TRBD2,-,CASSPRGADTQYF,TGTGCCAGCAGCCCCCGGGGGGCAGATACGCAGTATTTT
TRBJ2-7,TRBV5-4,15,TRBD2,few,CASSLSGSRSYEQYF,TGTGCCAGCAGCTTAAGCGGGAGTAGGTCCTACGAGCAGTACTTC
TRBJ1-1,TRBV25-1,13,-,once,CASIPNSGARAFF,TGTGCCAGCATTCCCAACTCAGGGGCTAGGGCTTTCTTT
TRBJ2-1,TRBV6-1,17,TRBD2,-,CASSVGLDIGHGYEQFF,TGTGCCAGCAGTGTAGGACTAGATATCGGGCACGGGTACGAGCAGTTCTTC
TRBJ2-2,TRBV19,14,-,-,CASSMVGATGELFF,TGTGCCAGTAGTATGGTGGGGGCCACCGGGGAGCTGTTTTTT